These 29 T cell receptor beta chains originate from one sample sequenced in a study of Tregs in tolerant kidney transplant recipients. Profiled with immunoSEQ multiplex PCR; TCRdb holds only in-frame clones, not every one. This table holds about 66,000 clones, 80% to 95% found once. Source: CD8+ T cells from blood, taken before the transplant. These receptors all stem from a human donor who received a combined kidney and bone marrow transplant.

V usage is TRBV4-3 and J usage is TRBJ1-2; tentatively, D is TRBD1 (5 bases). The CDR3 sequence is 13 residues long. Trimming took 3 bases from V and 6 from J, leaving 11 bases between them. Germline CDR1 LGHNA, CDR2 YSLEER. The CDR3 DNA reads as TGCGCCAGCAGCCAGTATCAGGGTCATGGCTACACCTTC. Its translation is CASSQYQGHGYTF.

This chain links TRBV27 with TRBJ2-7, with a weak D call TRBD1 (6 bases). Per germline, CDR1 MNHEY and CDR2 SMNVEV (reference sequence). Trimming pared 4 bases from V and 2 bases from J, leaving 18 bases between. The CDR3 spans 16 residues. The CDR3 nucleotides read TGTGCCAGCAGTTCGGGACATACCGGGCTACCCTACGAGCAGTACTTC. This codes for CASSSGHTGLPYEQYF.

This chain joins TRBV27 and TRBJ2-5; D remains unclear. The ends were cut back, 5 bases at V and 4 bases at J, with 11 bases in the middle. CDR1 and CDR2 (germline): MNHEY, SMNVEV (reference sequence). This CDR3 contains 13 residues. The CDR3 region is CASSGLGRETQYF. The CDR3, as DNA: TGTGCCAGCAGTGGTCTCGGTCGAGAGACCCAGTACTTC.

This clone was picked up one time. This chain connects TRBV5-1 to TRBJ1-1; D unresolved. The CDR3 length is 14 residues. Germline CDR1 is SGHRS and CDR2 is YFSETQ. Trimming took off 3 bases at V and 6 bases at J, with 15 bases between the two ends. For the CDR3, the DNA is TGCGCCAGCAGCTCTGTCTCTGGTACGGCTGAAGCTTTCTTT. It translates to CASSSVSGTAEAFF.

This clone was seen just once. V and J are TRBV2 and TRBJ1-2, with D tentatively TRBD1 (6 bases). The CDR3 covers 15 residues. From germline, CDR1 is SNHLY and CDR2 FYNNEI. With 5 bases removed from V and 4 bases from J, the gap between germline ends came to 17 bases. As DNA, the CDR3 is TGTGCCAGCAGTACTACCGACAGGTCCCTCTATGGCTACACCTTC. This sequence encodes CASSTTDRSLYGYTF.

The chain combines TRBV27 with TRBJ1-6, with 8 bases aligning to TRBD1. The germline V gene has CDR1 MNHEY and CDR2 SMNVEV (reference sequence). V lost 6 bases, J lost 13 bases, and 5 bases stayed unmatched. The CDR3 consists of 12 residues. CDR3 sequence reads: CASRQGVNPLHF. In nucleotides, the CDR3 is TGTGCCAGCAGACAGGGGGTTAACCCCCTCCACTTT.

The J gene is TRBJ2-7, the V gene TRBV4-3; 11 bases agree with TRBD2. The CDR3 is 15 residues long. Germline loops: CDR1 LGHNA, CDR2 YSLEER. V was clipped by 4 bases and J by 5 bases; unmatched bases: 7. The CDR3 sequence is CASSPGTSGLNEQYF. The CDR3 bases are TGCGCCAGCAGCCCAGGGACTAGCGGATTAAACGAGCAGTACTTC.

This clone was found once. The gene calls are TRBV27 and TRBJ2-1; 11 nucleotides align to TRBD2. Germline CDR1 MNHEY, CDR2 SMNVEV (reference sequence). V shed 10 bases, J shed 0 bases, and the junction held 8 bases outside the gene matches. This CDR3 comprises 16 residues. CDR3 nucleotide sequence: TGTGCCACCCAGCCAACTAGCGGGAGCTCCTACAATGAGCAGTTCTTC. Amino acids: CATQPTSGSSYNEQFF.

The genes are TRBV6-5 and TRBJ2-1; TRBD2 matches at 9 bases. Germline V lookup: CDR1 MNHEY, CDR2 SVGAGI. The CDR3 contains 11 residues. V gave up 6 bases and J gave up 13 bases; unmatched junction bases: 4. For the CDR3, the DNA is TGTGCCAGCAGCGAAGCGGGAGGTCAGTTCTTC. It translates to CASSEAGGQFF.

The genes are TRBV5-6 and TRBJ2-3, with 8 bases that match TRBD1. The CDR3 extends over 16 amino acids. Trimming removed 0 bases from V and 4 bases from J; junction bases left unmatched: 7. Germline V lookup: CDR1 SGHDT, CDR2 YYEEEE. This CDR3 is CASSLGTGLSADTQYF. The CDR3 DNA sequence: TGTGCCAGCAGCTTGGGGACAGGGTTGTCTGCAGATACGCAGTATTTT.

The V gene is TRBV13, the J gene TRBJ2-1, with 11 bases lining up with TRBD2. The CDR3 runs 15 residues. Germline loops: CDR1 PRHDT, CDR2 FYEKMQ (reference sequence). V shed 4 bases, J shed 5 bases, and the junction held 4 bases outside the gene matches. The CDR3 DNA is TGTGCCAGCAGCTCGGGACTAGCGGAGAACAATGAGCAGTTCTTC. Protein sequence: CASSSGLAENNEQFF.

This clone was seen just once. V gene TRBV13 combines with J gene TRBJ2-7; D may be TRBD1 (7 bases). CDR1 and CDR2 from the germline V gene are PRHDT and FYEKMQ (reference sequence). There are 14 residues in the CDR3. Trimming cost V 4 bases and J 3 bases, with 13 bases left between them. The CDR3 loop reads CASSSRGEDYEQYF. In DNA, the CDR3 is TGTGCCAGCAGCTCCAGGGGGGAAGACTACGAGCAGTACTTC.

A word on this clone: Germline and junction disagree at one end, which may indicate a read error. V and J are TRBV13 and TRBJ2-3; no reliable D call. The length of the CDR3 is 13 residues. CDR1 and CDR2 from the germline V gene are PRHDT and FYEKMQ (reference sequence). The CDR3 DNA reads TGTGCCAGCAGCCCCCTGCTAGGAGATGCGCAGTATTTT. It is translated as CASSPLLGDAQYF.

The rearrangement uses TRBV7-3 and TRBJ2-1; 9 bases fit TRBD2. Germline trimming cut 4 bases from V and 4 bases from J; bases unmatched to any gene: 5. In germline, CDR1 is SGHTA, CDR2 FQGTGA. This CDR3 has 15 amino acids. The CDR3 coding sequence is TGTGCCAGCAGCTCTCTAGCGGGGAAGTACAATGAGCAGTTCTTC. Translating it yields CASSSLAGKYNEQFF.

This chain connects TRBV20-1 to TRBJ1-2; D not resolved. Trimming shortened V by 4 bases and J by 3 bases, and 3 bases separated the two germline ends. The CDR3 runs 10 residues. CDR1 is DFQATT, CDR2 SNEGSKA, per germline (reference sequence). CDR3 in DNA: TGCAGTGCTACATACTATGGCTACACCTTC. It is translated as CSATYYGYTF.

The chain links TRBV11-2 to TRBJ2-3; 7 bases fit TRBD2. The CDR3 covers 16 residues. The J segment lost 2 bases and the V segment lost 7 bases, leaving 12 bases of the junction unmatched. Germline V lookup: CDR1 SGHAT, CDR2 FQNNGV. CDR3 residues: CASTPFIGGTTDTQYF. For the CDR3, the DNA is TGTGCCAGCACACCATTTATCGGGGGGACCACAGATACGCAGTATTTT.

The CDR3 loop reads CASSEPRAGAQETQYF. Here the CDR3 DNA reads TGTGCCAGCAGTGAACCCCGTGCAGGGGCACAAGAGACCCAGTACTTC. The rearrangement joins TRBV2 to TRBJ2-5, with D perhaps matching TRBD1 (6 bases). This CDR3 is 16 amino acids long. Germline CDR1 SNHLY, CDR2 FYNNEI. Trimming left V 2 bases short and J 2 bases short, with 15 bases between.

In this sample, this clone turned up once. V usage is TRBV4-1 and J usage is TRBJ1-2; 7 bases are shared with TRBD1. With 3 bases clipped from V and 2 bases from J, the junction kept 9 bases outside the gene matches. Germline CDR1 reads MGHRA; CDR2 reads YSYEKL. CDR3 length: 16 amino acids. Written as DNA, the CDR3 is TGCGCCAGCAGCCACCTAGGGACAGCTAAGAACTATGGCTACACCTTC. This translates into CASSHLGTAKNYGYTF.

The gene calls are TRBV11-2 and TRBJ2-5, with TRBD1 matching 9 bases. CDR1 is SGHAT and CDR2 is FQNNGV in the germline V gene. With 5 bases clipped from V and 4 bases from J, the junction kept 8 bases outside the gene matches. The CDR3 is 15 amino acids. The CDR3: CASSPRDRVGETQYF. For the CDR3, the DNA is TGTGCCAGCAGCCCTCGGGACAGGGTGGGAGAGACCCAGTACTTC.

The J gene is TRBJ2-2, the V gene TRBV4-1; TRBD2 is a possible D gene (6 bases). V lost 4 bases and J 1 base, leaving 13 bases between the germline ends. From germline, CDR1 is MGHRA and CDR2 YSYEKL. The CDR3 is 16 amino acids. The CDR3 protein is CASSPEGTENTGELFF. In nucleotides, the CDR3 is TGCGCCAGCAGCCCGGAGGGGACTGAGAACACCGGGGAGCTGTTTTTT.

This clone was observed many times. This chain connects TRBV19 to TRBJ2-2; 7 bases are a match to TRBD1. CDR1 is LNHDA and CDR2 is SQIVND in the germline V gene (reference sequence). The J segment lost 6 bases and the V segment lost 4 bases, leaving 8 bases of the junction unmatched. The CDR3 runs 15 residues. The CDR3 DNA follows: TGTGCCAGTAGTACAAATACAGGGGTATCCGGGGAGCTGTTTTTT. Its protein product is CASSTNTGVSGELFF. Full variable domain (outside the CDR3, taken from reference TRBV19 and TRBJ2-2): DGGITQSPKYLFRKEGQNVTLSCEQNLNHDAMYWYRQDPGQGLRLIYYSQIVNDFQKGDIAEGYSVSREKKESFPLTVTSAQKNPTAFYLCASSTNTGVSGELFFGEGSRLTVL.

The genes are TRBV5-6 and TRBJ2-5, with 9 bases matching TRBD1. The J call may be mistaken, given a closer DNA end match to TRBJ2-7. The CDR3 is 15 amino acids. Germline values: CDR1 SGHDT, CDR2 YYEEEE. The CDR3 DNA reads TGTGCCAGCAGCTTGGACGGGACAGGGAGGCACGAGCAGTACTTC. It codes for CASSLDGTGRHEQYF.

This chain connects TRBV5-8 to TRBJ1-2, with D perhaps TRBD1 (5 bases). V gave up 6 bases and J gave up 8 bases, with 11 bases separating them. Germline values: CDR1 SGHTS, CDR2 YDEGEE. CDR3 length: 11 residues. Written as DNA, the CDR3 is TGTGCCAGCACCAACCGGGGGGGCTACACCTTC. It is translated as CASTNRGGYTF.

In this sample, this clone turned up a few times. This CDR3 is CASSYSPSEGEQYF. The CDR3 DNA reads TGTGCCAGCAGTTACTCACCTAGCGAGGGCGAGCAGTACTTC. This sequence joins TRBV6-5 and TRBJ2-7, with D perhaps TRBD2 (6 bases). The CDR3 totals 14 residues. The V end lost 0 bases, the J end lost 6 bases, and 12 bases lay between the germline ends. CDR1 and CDR2 from the germline V gene are MNHEY and SVGAGI.

The J gene is TRBJ2-5, the V gene TRBV4-3; 12 nucleotides agree with TRBD1. The DNA end is a closer match to TRBJ2-7, so the J assignment may be wrong. CDR1 LGHNA and CDR2 YSLEER come from the germline V gene. There are 17 residues in the CDR3. CDR3 protein: CASSQETGTGGIYEQYF. Here the CDR3 DNA reads TGCGCCAGCAGCCAAGAAACCGGGACAGGGGGCATTTACGAGCAGTACTTC.

This clone was seen just once. This rearrangement joins TRBV7-8 to TRBJ1-3; 7 nucleotides line up with TRBD1. V was clipped by 5 bases and J by 3 bases; unmatched bases: 7. The CDR3 is 15 residues long. Looked up from germline, CDR1 is SGHVS and CDR2 is FQNEAQ. The CDR3 nucleotides read TGTGCCAGCAGCGACACAGGGGCATTTGGAAACACCATATATTTT. Its translation is CASSDTGAFGNTIYF.

This clone has a handful of counts. The chain has TRBV7-9 and TRBJ2-3; possibly TRBD2 for D (6 bases). V gave up 3 bases and J gave up 5 bases, with 15 bases separating them. The CDR3 spans 15 residues. CDR1 and CDR2 (germline): SEHNR, FQNEAQ (reference sequence). The CDR3 here is CASSLQGGVGDTQYF. For the CDR3, the DNA is TGTGCCAGCAGCTTGCAGGGAGGCGTTGGAGATACGCAGTATTTT.

With respect to this clone: Different DNA sequences within this sample yield the same CDR3. CDR3 DNA: TGTGCCAGCAGCGTATGGTCGACTAGCAATGAGCAGTTCTTC. It translates to CASSVWSTSNEQFF. The chain links TRBV9 to TRBJ2-1, with D possibly TRBD2 on 6 matching bases. Trimming left V 1 base short and J 6 bases short, with 11 bases between. CDR3 length: 14 residues. Germline CDR1 reads SGDLS; CDR2 reads YYNGEE.

This chain uses TRBV2 with TRBJ2-5; 7 bases map to TRBD2. The CDR3 is 16 amino acids. Trimming took 7 bases from V and 1 from J; bases not matched to a gene: 12. CDR1 and CDR2 (germline): SNHLY, FYNNEI. In nucleotides, the CDR3 is TGTGCCAGCATCCGGCACCTAGCGGAGGGCCAAGAGACCCAGTACTTC. Its protein product is CASIRHLAEGQETQYF.